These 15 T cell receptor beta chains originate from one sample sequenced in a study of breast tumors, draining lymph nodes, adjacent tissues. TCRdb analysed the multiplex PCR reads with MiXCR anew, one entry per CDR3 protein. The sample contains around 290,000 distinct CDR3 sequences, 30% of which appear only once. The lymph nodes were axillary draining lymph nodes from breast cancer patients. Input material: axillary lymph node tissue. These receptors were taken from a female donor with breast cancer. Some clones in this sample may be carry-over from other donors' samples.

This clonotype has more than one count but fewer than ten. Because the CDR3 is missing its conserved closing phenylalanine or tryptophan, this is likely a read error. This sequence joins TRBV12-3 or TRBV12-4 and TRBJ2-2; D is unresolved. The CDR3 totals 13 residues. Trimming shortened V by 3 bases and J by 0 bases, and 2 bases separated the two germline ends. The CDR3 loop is CASSLANTGELFL. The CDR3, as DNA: TGTGCCAGCAGTTTGGCGAACACCGGGGAGCTGTTTCTT.

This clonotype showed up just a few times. CDR3 DNA sequence: TGCAGTGTCCAGCGCAGGTTTGTAGCAGCCGATGAGCAGTTCTTC. Its protein is CSVQRRFVAADEQFF. This sequence joins TRBV20-1 and TRBJ2-1; D not certain. V was trimmed by 7 bases and J by 8 bases, leaving 24 bases between them. The CDR3 is 15 residues long. Germline V gene data show CDR1 as DFQATT and CDR2 as SNEGSKA (reference sequence).

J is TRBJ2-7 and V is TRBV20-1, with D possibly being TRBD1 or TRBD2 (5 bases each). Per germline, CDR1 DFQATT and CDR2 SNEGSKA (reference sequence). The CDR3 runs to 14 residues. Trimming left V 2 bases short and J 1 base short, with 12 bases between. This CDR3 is CSARPGQGSYEQYF. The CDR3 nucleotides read TGCAGTGCTAGACCGGGGCAGGGATCCTACGAGCAGTACTTC.

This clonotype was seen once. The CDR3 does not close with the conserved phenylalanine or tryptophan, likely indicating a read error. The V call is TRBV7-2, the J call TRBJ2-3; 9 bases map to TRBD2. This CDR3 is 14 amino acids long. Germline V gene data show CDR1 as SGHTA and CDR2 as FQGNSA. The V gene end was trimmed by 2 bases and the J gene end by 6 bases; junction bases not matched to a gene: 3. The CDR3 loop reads CASSLLAGMDTQYL. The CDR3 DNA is TGTGCCAGCAGCTTACTAGCGGGAATGGATACGCAGTATCTT.

This CDR3 is CASSRLAGRYNEQFF. The CDR3 DNA follows: TGTGCCAGCAGCCGACTAGCGGGACGCTACAATGAGCAGTTCTTC. This chain links TRBV4-2 with TRBJ2-1; TRBD2 matches at 11 bases. The J segment lost 3 bases and the V segment lost 4 bases, leaving 2 bases of the junction unmatched. This CDR3 region has 15 residues. Germline V CDR1 and CDR2: LGHNA, YNFKEQ.

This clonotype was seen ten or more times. In DNA form, the CDR3 reads TGTGCCAGCAGTTTAGCCGGGACAGGCCAGCCCCAGCATTTT. This translates into CASSLAGTGQPQHF. The chain links TRBV12-3 or TRBV12-4 to TRBJ1-5, with 8 bases fitting TRBD1. Germline trimming cut 0 bases from V and 7 bases from J; bases unmatched to any gene: 2. This CDR3 comprises 14 residues.

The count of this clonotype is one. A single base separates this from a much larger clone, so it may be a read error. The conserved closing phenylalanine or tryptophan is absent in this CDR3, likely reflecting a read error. The DNA for the CDR3 is TGCGCCAGCAGCTATTACGGGGGACAATACAATGAGCAGTTCATC. Its protein is CASSYYGGQYNEQFI. This rearrangement joins TRBV5-1 to TRBJ2-1; D may be TRBD1 or TRBD2 (6 bases each). CDR3 length equals 15 residues. Deletions cut 3 bases from V and 4 bases from J, with 14 bases between. Germline V gene data show CDR1 as SGHRS and CDR2 as YFSETQ.

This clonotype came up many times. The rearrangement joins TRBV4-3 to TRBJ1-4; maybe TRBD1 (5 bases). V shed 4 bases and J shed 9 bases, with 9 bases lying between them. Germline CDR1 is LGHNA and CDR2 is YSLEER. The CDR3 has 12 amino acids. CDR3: CASSRPGQKLFF. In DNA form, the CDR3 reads TGCGCCAGCAGCCGCCCAGGGCAAAAACTGTTTTTT.

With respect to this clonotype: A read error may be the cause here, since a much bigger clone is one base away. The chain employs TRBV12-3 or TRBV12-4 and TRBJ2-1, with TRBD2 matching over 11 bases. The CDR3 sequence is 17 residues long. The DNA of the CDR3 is TGTGCCAGCAGTTTAGTCGGTAGCGGGAGGGCCTACGATGAGCAGTTCTTC. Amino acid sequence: CASSLVGSGRAYDEQFF.

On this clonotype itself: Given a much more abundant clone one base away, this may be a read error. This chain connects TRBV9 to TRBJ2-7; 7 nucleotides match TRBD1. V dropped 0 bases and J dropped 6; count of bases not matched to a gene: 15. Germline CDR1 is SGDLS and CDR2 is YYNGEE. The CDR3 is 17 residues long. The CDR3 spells CASSVAPRGRVGAEQYF. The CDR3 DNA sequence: TGTGCCAGCAGCGTAGCTCCCAGGGGGAGAGTCGGGGCCGAGCAGTACTTC.

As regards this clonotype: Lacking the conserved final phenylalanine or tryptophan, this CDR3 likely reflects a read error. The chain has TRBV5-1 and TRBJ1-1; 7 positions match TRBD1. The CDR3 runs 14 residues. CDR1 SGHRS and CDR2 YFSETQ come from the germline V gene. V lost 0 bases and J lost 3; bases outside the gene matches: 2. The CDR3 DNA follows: TGCGCCAGCAGCTTGGGGGACAGTTACACTGAAGCTTTCTTG. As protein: CASSLGDSYTEAFL.

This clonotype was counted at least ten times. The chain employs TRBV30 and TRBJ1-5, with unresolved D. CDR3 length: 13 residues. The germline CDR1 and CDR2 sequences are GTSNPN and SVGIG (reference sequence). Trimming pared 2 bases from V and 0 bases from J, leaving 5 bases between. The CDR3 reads CAWSRGSNQPQHF. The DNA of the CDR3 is TGTGCCTGGAGTCGGGGTAGCAATCAGCCCCAGCATTTT. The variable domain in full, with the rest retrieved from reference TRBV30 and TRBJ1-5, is SQTIHQWPATLVQPVGSPLSLECTVEGTSNPNLYWYRQAAGRGLQLLFYSVGIGQISSEVPQNLSASRPQDRQFILSSKKLLLSDSGFYLCAWSRGSNQPQHFGDGTRLSIL.

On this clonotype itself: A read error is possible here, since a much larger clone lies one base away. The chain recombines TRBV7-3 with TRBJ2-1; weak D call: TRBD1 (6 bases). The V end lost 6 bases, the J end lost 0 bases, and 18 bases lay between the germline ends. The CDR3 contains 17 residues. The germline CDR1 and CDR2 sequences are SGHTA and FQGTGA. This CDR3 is CASSPGASPSSYNEQFF. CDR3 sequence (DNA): TGTGCCAGCAGTCCAGGGGCGAGCCCGAGCTCCTACAATGAGCAGTTCTTC.

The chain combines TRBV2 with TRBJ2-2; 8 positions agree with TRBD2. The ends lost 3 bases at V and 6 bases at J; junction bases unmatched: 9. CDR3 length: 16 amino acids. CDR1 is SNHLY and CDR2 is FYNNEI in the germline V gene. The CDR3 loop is CASSDSSGSFPGELFF. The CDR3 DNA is TGTGCCAGCAGTGACTCCAGCGGGAGTTTCCCCGGGGAGCTGTTTTTT. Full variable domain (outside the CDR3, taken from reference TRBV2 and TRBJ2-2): EPEVTQTPSHQVTQMGQEVILRCVPISNHLYFYWYRQILGQKVEFLVSFYNNEISEKSEIFDDQFSVERPDGSNFTLKIRSTKLEDSAMYFCASSDSSGSFPGELFFGEGSRLTVL.

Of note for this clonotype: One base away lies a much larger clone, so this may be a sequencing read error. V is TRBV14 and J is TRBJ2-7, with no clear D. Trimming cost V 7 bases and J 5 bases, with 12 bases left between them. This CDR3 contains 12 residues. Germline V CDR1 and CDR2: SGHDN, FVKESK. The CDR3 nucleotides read TGTGCCAGCAACCCAAGTTTCGACGAGCAGTACTTC. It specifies CASNPSFDEQYF.